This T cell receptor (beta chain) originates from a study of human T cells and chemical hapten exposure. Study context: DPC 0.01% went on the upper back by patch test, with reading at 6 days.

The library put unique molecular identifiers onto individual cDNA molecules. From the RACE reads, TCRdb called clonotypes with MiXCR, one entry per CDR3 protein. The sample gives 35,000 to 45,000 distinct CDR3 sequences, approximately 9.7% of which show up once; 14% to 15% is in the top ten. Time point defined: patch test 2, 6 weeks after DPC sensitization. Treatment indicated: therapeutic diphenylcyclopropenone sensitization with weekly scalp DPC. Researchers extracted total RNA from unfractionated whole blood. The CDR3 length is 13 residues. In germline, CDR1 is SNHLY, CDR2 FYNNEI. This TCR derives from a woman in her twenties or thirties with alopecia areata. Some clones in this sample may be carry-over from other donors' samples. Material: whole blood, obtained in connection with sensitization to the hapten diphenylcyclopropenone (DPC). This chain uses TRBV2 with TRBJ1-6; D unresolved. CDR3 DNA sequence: TGTGCTACGCACAGCTCCTATAATTCACCCCTCCACTTT. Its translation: CATHSSYNSPLHF.